This T cell receptor (beta chain) was found in a study of cytomegalovirus exposure and HLA in healthy donors. General study results and limits: There were reportedly fewer N-insertions in an Asian-associated ancestry cluster than the approximately 640-donor mean, in a later analysis. In a later analysis, the majority of CMV-associated beta chains seemingly showed HLA restriction.

As concerns this clone: The antigen remains unidentified.

Healthy donors of bone marrow made up the group. This CDR3 spans 16 amino acids. Trimming stripped 4 bases from V and 2 bases from J, with 17 bases between. Per germline, CDR1 MNHNS and CDR2 SASEGT. Primers included in the PCR were 60 Vbeta and 13 Jbeta primers. The protocol was immunoSEQ multiplex PCR, while the TCRdb copy is restricted to in-frame clones and leaves out a portion. The table has 85,000 to 110,000 clones, approximately 64% seen once; the top ten hold around 3.5%. This receptor was identified in a woman aged 50 to 65 in good health and CMV-seronegative. Sequences were obtained from PBMCs. The genes are TRBV6-1 and TRBJ1-2; D is unclear. The CDR3 nucleotides are TGTGCCAGCAGTGGGGGAGGGAACTACAAAAACTATGGCTACACCTTC. It is translated as CASSGGGNYKNYGYTF.